This passage covers 7 T cell receptor beta chains from one sample sequenced in a study of blood T cell repertoires in COVID-19. Here immunoSEQ multiplex PCR was the method, and the copy in TCRdb shows in-frame clones only, minus some. The data contain some 300,000 clones, roughly 91% of them singletons. Sequencing was done on a sample of PBMCs or T cells enriched from blood (not recorded which). All receptors come from a woman aged 45-60 years who had been exposed to COVID-19.

The chain employs TRBV10-1 and TRBJ2-1; TRBD1 matches 9 bases. Germline loops: CDR1 WNHNN, CDR2 SYGVQD (reference sequence). This CDR3 has 12 residues. Trimming at V came to 9 bases and at J to 10 bases, leaving 7 bases not matched to a gene. The CDR3 is CARKQGAWEQFF. In DNA, the CDR3 is TGCGCCAGAAAACAGGGGGCTTGGGAGCAGTTCTTC.

In this sample, this clone is large. V and J are TRBV7-6 and TRBJ2-7, with 7 bases aligning to TRBD1. The germline CDR1 and CDR2 sequences are SGHVS and FNYEAQ. V was pared by 4 bases and J by 0 bases, with 6 bases of the junction left unmatched. The CDR3 totals 15 residues. The CDR3 DNA reads TGTGCCAGCAGCTCAGAGCAGGGGGACTCCTACGAGCAGTACTTC. Protein sequence: CASSSEQGDSYEQYF.

The chain is built from TRBV28 and TRBJ1-5; 8 bases align to TRBD1. The CDR3 consists of 15 residues. The V and J ends lost 6 bases and 4 bases, in that order; junction bases with no gene match: 8. Germline V gene sequence: CDR1 MDHEN, CDR2 SYDVKM. CDR3 sequence: CASRTTQGVNQPQHF. CDR3 sequence (DNA): TGTGCCAGCAGGACGACACAGGGGGTGAATCAGCCCCAGCATTTT.

The V call is TRBV7-6, the J call TRBJ2-2, with D possibly being TRBD2 (6 bases). The ends were cut back, 8 bases at V and 5 bases at J, with 24 bases in the middle. Looked up from germline, CDR1 is SGHVS and CDR2 is FNYEAQ. This CDR3 contains 17 residues. CDR3 in DNA: TGTGCCAGCGCTCCCGGAACGGGAGAGATGAATACCGGGGAGCTGTTTTTT. It specifies CASAPGTGEMNTGELFF.

This clone has just one count. The V gene is TRBV28, the J gene TRBJ1-5, with 8 bases that match TRBD1. J gave up 2 bases and V 6 bases, and 3 bases lay outside the gene matches. The CDR3 contains 14 residues. Germline CDR1 MDHEN, CDR2 SYDVKM. The CDR3 protein is CASRLTGGNQPQHF. Here the CDR3 DNA reads TGTGCCAGCAGACTGACAGGGGGCAATCAGCCCCAGCATTTT.

This clone was seen once. V usage is TRBV5-5 and J usage is TRBJ1-5; tentatively, D is TRBD1 (6 bases). The V end lost 1 base, the J end lost 0 bases, and 14 bases lay between the germline ends. The germline CDR1 and CDR2 sequences are SGHKS and YYEKEE (reference sequence). CDR3 length: 17 amino acids. The CDR3 protein is CASSLTGSLYSNQPQHF. The CDR3, as DNA: TGTGCCAGCAGCTTGACAGGGAGCCTTTATAGCAATCAGCCCCAGCATTTT. Filled out from reference TRBV5-5 and TRBJ1-5, the complete variable domain reads DAGVTQSPTHLIKTRGQQVTLRCSPISGHKSVSWYQQVLGQGPQFIFQYYEKEERGRGNFPDRFSARQFPNYSSELNVNALLLGDSALYLCASSLTGSLYSNQPQHFGDGTRLSIL.

The genes are TRBV5-8 and TRBJ2-1; 8 bases fit TRBD2. This CDR3 region has 17 residues. Germline assignment: CDR1 SGHTS and CDR2 YDEGEE. V was pared by 4 bases and J by 12 bases, with 21 bases of the junction left unmatched. CDR3 region: CASSPQRGSGAPPGQFF. The CDR3 DNA sequence: TGTGCCAGCAGCCCCCAGCGGGGGAGCGGGGCCCCCCCGGGGCAGTTCTTC.